These T cell receptor beta chains were read from a single sample in a study of monozygotic twins with inflammatory bowel disease. TCRdb re-called the 5' RACE reads and catalogs CDR3 proteins one per entry, DNA excluded. There are approximately 300,000 distinct CDR3 sequences in the sample, with less than 6.5% held by the top ten. Sequenced material: blood. The receptors here all came from a human donor with ulcerative colitis or Crohn's disease, or a healthy co-twin of an affected twin (not recorded which). Both conserved end residues are part of each CDR3.

j_call | v_call | cdr3_aa
TRBJ2-1 | TRBV5-1 | CASSLLTSEQFF
TRBJ2-1 | TRBV11-2 | CASNMAGFFGMSHNEQFF
TRBJ2-4 | TRBV7-2 | CASSLDTHIAGNIQYF
TRBJ2-1 | TRBV5-4 | CASSRTESTYNEQFF
TRBJ2-3 | TRBV12-3/TRBV12-4 | CASSLYLGNTDTQYF
TRBJ2-5 | TRBV6-1 | CASRQLAVQETQYF
TRBJ1-2 | TRBV25-1 | CASSASRYGYTF
TRBJ2-3 | TRBV5-1 | CASSLGLAGDTQYF
TRBJ1-1 | TRBV29-1 | CSVPRAGNTEAFF
TRBJ2-7 | TRBV27 | CASSLSWAYREMSYEQYF
TRBJ1-2 | TRBV7-2 | CASSATGSYGYTF
TRBJ2-5 | TRBV7-3 | CASSLIGGADETQYF
TRBJ2-1 | TRBV29-1 | CSPYYYNEQFF
TRBJ2-7 | TRBV7-9 | CASSSPREQYF
TRBJ1-5 | TRBV12-3/TRBV12-4 | CASSWGGQGVVQPQHF
TRBJ1-5 | TRBV2 | CASSVSVADHPQHF
TRBJ2-7 | TRBV20-1 | CSARPIAGSYEQYF
TRBJ1-6 | TRBV6-1 | CASSGQGGLSSPLHF
TRBJ2-7 | TRBV7-9 | CASSSGWGYEQYF
TRBJ2-1 | TRBV4-3 | CASSQELAGGRHEQFF
TRBJ1-5 | TRBV4-3 | CASSQERGAALGPQHF
TRBJ2-7 | TRBV24-1 | CATSDSGTSGRRIHEQYF
TRBJ2-5 | TRBV7-9 | CASSLTGTVPQETQYF
TRBJ2-3 | TRBV7-2 | CASSLGPSGGADTQYF
TRBJ2-5 | TRBV6-5 | CASSYYTGGRETQYF